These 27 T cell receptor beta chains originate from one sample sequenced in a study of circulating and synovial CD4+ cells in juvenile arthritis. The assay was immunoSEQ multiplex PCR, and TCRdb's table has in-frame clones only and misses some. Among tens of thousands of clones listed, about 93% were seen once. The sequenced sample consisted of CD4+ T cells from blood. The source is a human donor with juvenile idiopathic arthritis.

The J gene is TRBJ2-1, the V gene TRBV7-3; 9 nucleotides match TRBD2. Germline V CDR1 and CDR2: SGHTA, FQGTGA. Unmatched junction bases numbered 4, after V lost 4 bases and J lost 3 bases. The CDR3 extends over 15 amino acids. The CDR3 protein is CASSWREGLYNEQFF. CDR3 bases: TGTGCCAGCAGCTGGCGGGAGGGCCTCTACAATGAGCAGTTCTTC.

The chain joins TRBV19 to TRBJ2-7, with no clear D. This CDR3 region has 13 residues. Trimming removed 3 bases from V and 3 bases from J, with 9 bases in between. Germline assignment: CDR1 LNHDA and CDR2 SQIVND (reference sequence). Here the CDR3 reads CASSIYRDYEQYF. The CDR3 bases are TGTGCCAGTAGTATCTACAGAGACTACGAGCAGTACTTC.

The DNA of the CDR3 is TGTGCCAGCACCTCGGGAGGGAACAATCAGCCCCAGCATTTT. This sequence encodes CASTSGGNNQPQHF. The chain links TRBV28 to TRBJ1-5; no firm D call. CDR3 length equals 14 residues. V dropped 7 bases and J dropped 3 bases, with 13 bases sitting between them. Germline-derived CDR1 and CDR2 are MDHEN and SYDVKM. The variable domain in full, completed from reference TRBV28 and TRBJ1-5, reads DVKVTQSSRYLVKRTGEKVFLECVQDMDHENMFWYRQDPGLGLRLIYFSYDVKMKEKGDIPEGYSVSREKKERFSLILESASTNQTSMYLCASTSGGNNQPQHFGDGTRLSIL.

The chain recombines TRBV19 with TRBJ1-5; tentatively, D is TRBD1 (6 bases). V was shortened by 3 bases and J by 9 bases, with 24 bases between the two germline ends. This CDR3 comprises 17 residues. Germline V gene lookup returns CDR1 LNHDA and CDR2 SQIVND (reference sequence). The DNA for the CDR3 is TGTGCCAGTAGTATCCCCCCCCACAGGGCGTCGAATTCGCCCCAGCATTTT. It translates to CASSIPPHRASNSPQHF.

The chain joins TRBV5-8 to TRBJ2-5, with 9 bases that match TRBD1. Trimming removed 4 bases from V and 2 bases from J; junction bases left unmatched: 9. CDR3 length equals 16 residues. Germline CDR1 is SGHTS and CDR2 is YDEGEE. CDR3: CASSVQGAVAQETQYF. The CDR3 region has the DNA TGTGCCAGCAGCGTACAGGGGGCAGTGGCTCAAGAGACCCAGTACTTC.

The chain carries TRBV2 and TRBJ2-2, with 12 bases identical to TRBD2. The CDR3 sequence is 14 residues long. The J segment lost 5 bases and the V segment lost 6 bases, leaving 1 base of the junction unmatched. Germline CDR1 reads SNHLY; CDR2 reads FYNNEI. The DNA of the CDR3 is TGTGCCAGCAGAACTAGCGGGAGGACCGGGGAGCTGTTTTTT. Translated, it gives CASRTSGRTGELFF. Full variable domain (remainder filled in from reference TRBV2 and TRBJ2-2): EPEVTQTPSHQVTQMGQEVILRCVPISNHLYFYWYRQILGQKVEFLVSFYNNEISEKSEIFDDQFSVERPDGSNFTLKIRSTKLEDSAMYFCASRTSGRTGELFFGEGSRLTVL.

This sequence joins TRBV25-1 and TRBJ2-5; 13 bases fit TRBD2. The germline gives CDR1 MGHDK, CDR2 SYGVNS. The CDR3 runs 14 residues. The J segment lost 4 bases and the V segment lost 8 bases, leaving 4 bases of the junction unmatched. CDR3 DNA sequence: TGTGCCAGCGGGGGACTAGCGGGAATAGAGACCCAGTACTTC. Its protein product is CASGGLAGIETQYF.

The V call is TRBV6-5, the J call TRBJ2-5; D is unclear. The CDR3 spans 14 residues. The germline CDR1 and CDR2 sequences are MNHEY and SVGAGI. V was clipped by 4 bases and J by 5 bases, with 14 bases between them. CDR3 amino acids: CASSSSGLLETQYF. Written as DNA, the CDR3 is TGTGCCAGCAGTTCGTCGGGTCTACTGGAGACCCAGTACTTC.

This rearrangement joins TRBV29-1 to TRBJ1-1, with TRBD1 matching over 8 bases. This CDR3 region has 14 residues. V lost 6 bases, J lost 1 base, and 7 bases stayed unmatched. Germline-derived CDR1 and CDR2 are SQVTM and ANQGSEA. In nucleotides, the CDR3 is TGCAGCGTCCGGACAGGGTTAAGGAACACTGAAGCTTTCTTT. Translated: CSVRTGLRNTEAFF.

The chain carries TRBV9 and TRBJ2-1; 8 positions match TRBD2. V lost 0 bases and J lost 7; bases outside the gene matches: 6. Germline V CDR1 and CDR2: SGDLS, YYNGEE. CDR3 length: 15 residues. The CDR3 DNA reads TGTGCCAGCAGCGTAGCGGCGGGAGGAGATAATGAGCAGTTCTTC. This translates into CASSVAAGGDNEQFF.

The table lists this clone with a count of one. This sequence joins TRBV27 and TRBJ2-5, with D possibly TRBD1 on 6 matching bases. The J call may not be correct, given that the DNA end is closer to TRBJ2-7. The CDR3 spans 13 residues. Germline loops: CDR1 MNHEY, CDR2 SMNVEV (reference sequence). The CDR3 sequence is CASSHRELDEQYF. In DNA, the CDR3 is TGTGCCAGCAGCCACAGGGAACTGGACGAGCAGTACTTC.

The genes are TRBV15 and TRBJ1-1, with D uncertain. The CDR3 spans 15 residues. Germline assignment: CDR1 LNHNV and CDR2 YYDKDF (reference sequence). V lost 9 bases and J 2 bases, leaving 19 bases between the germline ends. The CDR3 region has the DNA TGTGCCACGACAAAGGTGATAGGCACCAACACTGAAGCTTTCTTT. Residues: CATTKVIGTNTEAFF. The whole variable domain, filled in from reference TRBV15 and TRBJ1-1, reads DAMVIQNPRYQVTQFGKPVTLSCSQTLNHNVMYWYQQKSSQAPKLLFHYYDKDFNNEADTPDNFQSRRPNTSFCFLDIRSPGLGDTAMYLCATTKVIGTNTEAFFGQGTRLTVV.

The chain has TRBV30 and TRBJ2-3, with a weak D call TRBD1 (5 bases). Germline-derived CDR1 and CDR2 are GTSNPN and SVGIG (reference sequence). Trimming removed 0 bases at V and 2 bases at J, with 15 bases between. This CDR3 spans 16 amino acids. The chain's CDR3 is CAWSVKTGRVTDTQYF. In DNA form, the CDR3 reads TGTGCCTGGAGTGTAAAGACTGGCAGGGTCACAGATACGCAGTATTTT. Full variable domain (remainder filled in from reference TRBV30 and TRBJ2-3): SQTIHQWPATLVQPVGSPLSLECTVEGTSNPNLYWYRQAAGRGLQLLFYSVGIGQISSEVPQNLSASRPQDRQFILSSKKLLLSDSGFYLCAWSVKTGRVTDTQYFGPGTRLTVL.

The CDR3: CASSLTAIRYEQYF. In DNA, the CDR3 is TGTGCCAGCAGCTTAACCGCAATCCGGTACGAGCAGTACTTC. V usage is TRBV7-9 and J usage is TRBJ2-7; D gene uncertain. Germline CDR1 is SEHNR and CDR2 is FQNEAQ (reference sequence). This CDR3 contains 14 residues. Trimming took off 2 bases at V and 4 bases at J, with 12 bases between the two ends.

CDR3 region: CASSLGLLMYNEQFF. CDR3 coding DNA: TGTGCCAGCAGTCTCGGACTGCTCATGTACAATGAGCAGTTCTTC. V gene TRBV28 combines with J gene TRBJ2-1; D is possibly TRBD2 (5 bases). Trimming shortened V by 5 bases and J by 4 bases, and 15 bases separated the two germline ends. In germline, CDR1 is MDHEN, CDR2 SYDVKM. The CDR3 totals 15 residues.

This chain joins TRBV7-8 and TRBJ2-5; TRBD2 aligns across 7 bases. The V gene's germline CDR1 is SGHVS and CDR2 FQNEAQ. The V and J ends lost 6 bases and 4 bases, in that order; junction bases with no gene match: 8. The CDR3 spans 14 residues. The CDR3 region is CASSSAGGIETQYF. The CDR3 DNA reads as TGTGCCAGCAGTTCCGCCGGGGGGATAGAGACCCAGTACTTC.

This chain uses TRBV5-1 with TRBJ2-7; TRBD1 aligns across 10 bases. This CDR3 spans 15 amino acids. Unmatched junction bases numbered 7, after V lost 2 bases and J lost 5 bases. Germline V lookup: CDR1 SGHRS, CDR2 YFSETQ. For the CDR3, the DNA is TGCGCCAGCAGCTTTAATGACAGGGGGCCCGACGAGCAGTACTTC. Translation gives CASSFNDRGPDEQYF. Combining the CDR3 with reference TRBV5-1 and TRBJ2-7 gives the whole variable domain KAGVTQTPRYLIKTRGQQVTLSCSPISGHRSVSWYQQTPGQGLQFLFEYFSETQRNKGNFPGRFSGRQFSNSRSEMNVSTLELGDSALYLCASSFNDRGPDEQYFGPGTRLTVT.

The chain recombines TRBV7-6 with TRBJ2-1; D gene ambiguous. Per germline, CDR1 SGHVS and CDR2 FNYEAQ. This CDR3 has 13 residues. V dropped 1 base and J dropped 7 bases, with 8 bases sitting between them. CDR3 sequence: CASSLGHTNEQFF. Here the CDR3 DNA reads TGTGCCAGCAGCTTAGGTCATACAAATGAGCAGTTCTTC.

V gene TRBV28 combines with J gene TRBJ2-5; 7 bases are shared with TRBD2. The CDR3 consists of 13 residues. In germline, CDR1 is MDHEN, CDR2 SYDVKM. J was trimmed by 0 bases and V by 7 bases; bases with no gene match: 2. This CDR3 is CASTSGYQETQYF. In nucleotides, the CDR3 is TGTGCCAGCACTAGCGGTTACCAAGAGACCCAGTACTTC.

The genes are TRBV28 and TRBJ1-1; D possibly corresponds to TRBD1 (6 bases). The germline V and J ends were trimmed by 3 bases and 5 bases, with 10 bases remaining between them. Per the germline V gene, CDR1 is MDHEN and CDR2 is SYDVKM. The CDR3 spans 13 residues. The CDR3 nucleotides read TGTGCCAGCAGTTTTTCAGGGGTAACTGAAGCTTTCTTT. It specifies CASSFSGVTEAFF.

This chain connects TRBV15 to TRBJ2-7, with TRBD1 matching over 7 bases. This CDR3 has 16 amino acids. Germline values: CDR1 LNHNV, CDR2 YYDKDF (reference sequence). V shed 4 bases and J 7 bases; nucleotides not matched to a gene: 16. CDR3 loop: CATSMRPPTGNREQYF. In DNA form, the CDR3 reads TGTGCCACCAGCATGCGACCGCCGACAGGGAATCGGGAGCAGTACTTC.

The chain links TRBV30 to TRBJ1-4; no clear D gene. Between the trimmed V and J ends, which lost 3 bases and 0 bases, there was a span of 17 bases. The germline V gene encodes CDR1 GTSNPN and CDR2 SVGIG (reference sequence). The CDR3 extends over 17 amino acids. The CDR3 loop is CAWRGWRQKATNEKLFF. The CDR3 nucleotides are TGTGCCTGGAGGGGGTGGAGGCAGAAAGCAACTAATGAAAAACTGTTTTTT.

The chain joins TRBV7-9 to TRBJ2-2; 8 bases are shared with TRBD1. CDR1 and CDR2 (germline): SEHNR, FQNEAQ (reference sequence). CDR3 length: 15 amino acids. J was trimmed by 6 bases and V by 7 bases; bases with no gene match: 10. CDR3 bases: TGTGCCAGCACCGCTGACAGGGGCTGGGCCGGGGAGCTGTTTTTT. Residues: CASTADRGWAGELFF.

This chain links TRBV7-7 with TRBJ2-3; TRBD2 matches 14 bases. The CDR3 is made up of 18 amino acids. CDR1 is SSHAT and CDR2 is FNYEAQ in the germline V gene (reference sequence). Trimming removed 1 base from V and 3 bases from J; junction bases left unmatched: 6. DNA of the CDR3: TGTGCCAGCAGCTTAGGACTAGCGGGAGGGCCTAGGACAGATACGCAGTATTTT. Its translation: CASSLGLAGGPRTDTQYF.

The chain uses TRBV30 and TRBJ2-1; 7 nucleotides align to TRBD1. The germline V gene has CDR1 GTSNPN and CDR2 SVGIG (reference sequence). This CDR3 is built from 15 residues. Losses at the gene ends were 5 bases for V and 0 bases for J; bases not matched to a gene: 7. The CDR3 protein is CAWAKGQSSYNEQFF. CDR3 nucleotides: TGTGCCTGGGCGAAGGGACAGAGCTCCTACAATGAGCAGTTCTTC.

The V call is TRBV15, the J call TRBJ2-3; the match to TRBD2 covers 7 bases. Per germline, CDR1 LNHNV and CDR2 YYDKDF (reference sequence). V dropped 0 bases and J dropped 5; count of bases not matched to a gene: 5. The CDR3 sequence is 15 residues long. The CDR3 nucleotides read TGTGCCACCAGCAGAGATGGGCGGGAGCGAGATACGCAGTATTTT. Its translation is CATSRDGRERDTQYF.

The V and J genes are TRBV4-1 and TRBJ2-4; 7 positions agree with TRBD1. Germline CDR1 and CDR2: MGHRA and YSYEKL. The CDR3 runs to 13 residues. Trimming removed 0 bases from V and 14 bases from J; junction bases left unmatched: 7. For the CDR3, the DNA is TGCGCCAGCAGCCAAGATCGTTTAGGGACAGAGTACTTC. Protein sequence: CASSQDRLGTEYF.